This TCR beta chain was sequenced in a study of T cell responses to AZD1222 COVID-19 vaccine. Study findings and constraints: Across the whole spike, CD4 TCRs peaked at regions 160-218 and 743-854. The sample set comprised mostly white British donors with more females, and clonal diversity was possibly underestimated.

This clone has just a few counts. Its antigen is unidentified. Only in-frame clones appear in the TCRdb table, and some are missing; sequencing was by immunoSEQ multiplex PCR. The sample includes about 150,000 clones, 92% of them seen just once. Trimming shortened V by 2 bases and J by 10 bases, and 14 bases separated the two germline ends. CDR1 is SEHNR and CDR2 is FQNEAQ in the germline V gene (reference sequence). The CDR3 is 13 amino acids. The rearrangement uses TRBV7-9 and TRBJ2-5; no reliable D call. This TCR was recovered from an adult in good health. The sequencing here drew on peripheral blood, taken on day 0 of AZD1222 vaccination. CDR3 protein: CASSLKPLTIQYF. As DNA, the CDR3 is TGTGCCAGCAGCTTAAAGCCCCTTACTATCCAGTACTTC.